Following are 12 T cell receptor beta chains from one sample sequenced in a study of T cells in Graves' hyperthyroidism and ophthalmopathy. Amplified TCR beta CDR3 regions derived from RNA transcripts. RT-PCR in the first round (using the HTBI primer set) targeted the TCR CDR3. A single record per CDR3 protein comes from TCRdb applying MiXCR to the multiplex PCR reads. Of fewer than 450,000 distinct CDR3 sequences in the sample, roughly 17% are singletons; the top ten hold 34%. Sequenced sample: blood. These receptor sequences come from a woman aged 25-40 years with Graves' hyperthyroidism that later progressed to Graves' ophthalmopathy.

This clonotype turned up a few times. The chain has TRBV20-1 and TRBJ2-1; 9 bases agree with TRBD2. The junction had 15 bases not matched to a gene; V was cut back by 6 bases and J by 9 bases. Germline assignment: CDR1 DFQATT and CDR2 SNEGSKA (reference sequence). The CDR3 consists of 15 residues. The CDR3 loop reads CSALAGGRALGEQFF. For the CDR3, the DNA is TGCAGTGCCCTGGCGGGCGGGAGGGCCCTAGGTGAGCAGTTCTTC.

On this clonotype itself: A much larger clone differs from this one at a single base, so this may be a read error. J is TRBJ2-1 and V is TRBV4-1; D is tentatively TRBD1 or TRBD2 (5 bases each). The CDR3 runs 15 residues. Germline values: CDR1 MGHRA, CDR2 YSYEKL. The V end lost 4 bases, the J end lost 9 bases, and 19 bases lay between the germline ends. CDR3 DNA: TGCGCCAGCAGCCGAGATAGGAGTCCAGGGAGTGAGCAGTTCTTC. Encoded protein: CASSRDRSPGSEQFF.

The V and J genes are TRBV11-2 and TRBJ2-7; possibly TRBD1 for D (5 bases). V was trimmed by 6 bases and J by 5 bases, leaving 20 bases between them. The CDR3 is 15 amino acids. In germline, CDR1 is SGHAT, CDR2 FQNNGV. DNA of the CDR3: TGTGCCAGCAGAACAGCGATCCAGGGCCCCCACGAGCAGTACTTC. It encodes CASRTAIQGPHEQYF.

This clonotype appeared many times. The CDR3 region is CASSHGTGFEKLFF. The CDR3 coding sequence is TGTGCCAGCAGCCATGGGACAGGGTTTGAAAAACTGTTTTTT. The chain employs TRBV7-9 and TRBJ1-4; 9 nucleotides line up with TRBD1. CDR1 is SEHNR, CDR2 FQNEAQ, per germline (reference sequence). The J segment lost 7 bases and the V segment lost 5 bases, leaving 5 bases of the junction unmatched. CDR3 length equals 14 residues.

This clonotype was seen ten or more times. The chain links TRBV27 to TRBJ1-4; D may be TRBD1 (6 bases). The V gene lost 3 bases and the J gene lost 8 bases, with 22 bases spanning the gap. The CDR3 has 17 amino acids. Germline V gene sequence: CDR1 MNHEY, CDR2 SMNVEV (reference sequence). The CDR3 nucleotides are TGTGCCAGCAGTTTGAACAGGGAGGGTAGGAGCGGAGAAAAACTGTTTTTT. Protein product: CASSLNREGRSGEKLFF.

At least ten counts were recorded for this clonotype. The rearrangement joins TRBV2 to TRBJ2-7; tentative D call: TRBD1 (5 bases). This CDR3 spans 11 amino acids. CDR1 and CDR2 (germline): SNHLY, FYNNEI. V shed 10 bases and J shed 4 bases, with 11 bases lying between them. The CDR3 coding sequence is TGTGCCACCCAGGGCGTTTACGAGCAGTACTTC. Translating it yields CATQGVYEQYF.

This clonotype has ten or more counts. The rearrangement joins TRBV28 to TRBJ2-1; D unresolved. V dropped 3 bases and J dropped 9 bases, with 12 bases sitting between them. The V gene's germline CDR1 is MDHEN and CDR2 SYDVKM. The CDR3 contains 13 residues. This chain's CDR3 is CASSFPDGFEQFF. DNA for the CDR3: TGTGCCAGCAGTTTCCCTGACGGGTTTGAGCAGTTCTTC. Filled out from reference TRBV28 and TRBJ2-1, the complete variable domain reads DVKVTQSSRYLVKRTGEKVFLECVQDMDHENMFWYRQDPGLGLRLIYFSYDVKMKEKGDIPEGYSVSREKKERFSLILESASTNQTSMYLCASSFPDGFEQFFGPGTRLTVL.

This clonotype has at least ten counts. The chain joins TRBV27 to TRBJ1-2; D call uncertain. V was cut by 4 bases and J by 3 bases, with 9 bases left in between. Germline CDR1 and CDR2: MNHEY and SMNVEV (reference sequence). The length of the CDR3 is 13 residues. The chain's CDR3 is CASSSTRHYGYTF. The CDR3 DNA is TGTGCCAGCAGTTCGACGAGACACTATGGCTACACCTTC.

This clonotype was picked up many times. The rearrangement uses TRBV12-3 or TRBV12-4 and TRBJ1-2, with D possibly being TRBD1 (5 bases). Deletions cut 2 bases from V and 3 bases from J, with 13 bases between. The CDR3 runs 15 residues. The CDR3 region has the DNA TGTGCCAGCAGTTTACAAGGGGCGTCTTACTATGGCTACACCTTC. It codes for CASSLQGASYYGYTF.

The chain carries TRBV7-9 and TRBJ2-1, with 10 bases that match TRBD2. This CDR3 is 18 amino acids long. Germline loops: CDR1 SEHNR, CDR2 FQNEAQ (reference sequence). V lost 5 bases and J lost 8; bases outside the gene matches: 18. CDR3 bases: TGTGCCAGCAGCCCCCGGACTAGCGGTGGAGTCTGGGTGGATGAGCAGTTCTTC. Amino acids: CASSPRTSGGVWVDEQFF.

The sample holds many counts of this clonotype. V and J are TRBV20-1 and TRBJ2-7; 13 nucleotides match TRBD2. The CDR3 runs 15 residues. Germline CDR1 is DFQATT and CDR2 is SNEGSKA (reference sequence). V was pared by 6 bases and J by 2 bases, with 7 bases of the junction left unmatched. CDR3 sequence: CSANSGLAGAYEQYF. The CDR3 nucleotides are TGCAGTGCCAATTCCGGACTAGCGGGAGCCTACGAGCAGTACTTC.

This clonotype was recorded many times. The gene calls are TRBV11-2 and TRBJ1-1, with a weak D call TRBD1 (6 bases). Trimming removed 4 bases at V and 1 base at J, with 25 bases between. The CDR3 loop spans 19 amino acids. The germline CDR1 and CDR2 sequences are SGHAT and FQNNGV. The CDR3 DNA follows: TGTGCCAGCAGCTCCCGATACGGGGGGCAGGGCAGAGAGAACACTGAAGCTTTCTTT. It translates to CASSSRYGGQGRENTEAFF.